The TCR beta chain under discussion was sequenced for a study of cytomegalovirus exposure and HLA in healthy donors. Study-wide results and caveats: Both high specificity and high sensitivity reportedly marked the classifier's diagnosis of cytomegalovirus status. The TCR clusters that emerged in the first cohort tended, a later analysis found, to co-occur in the 120 or so validation repertoires. The authors enumerated around 150 TCR beta chains as linked to cytomegalovirus.

A remark on this clone: Its antigen is undetermined.

The data were produced by immunoSEQ multiplex PCR, yet TCRdb's version contains in-frame clones alone and is incomplete. The sample has 82,000 or so clones, 85% to 95% seen once. The specimen was PBMCs. This TCR derives from a woman younger than 35 in good health and CMV-seronegative.

Here the CDR3 reads CASSGTDAETQYF. CDR3 nucleotide sequence: TGTGCCAGCAGCGGGACAGACGCCGAGACCCAGTACTTC. J is TRBJ2-5 and V is TRBV11-2, with 7 positions matching TRBD1. The CDR3 is made up of 13 amino acids. V dropped 5 bases and J dropped 5; count of bases not matched to a gene: 5. CDR1 is SGHAT and CDR2 is FQNNGV in the germline V gene.